The entry that follows covers one TCR beta chain sequence. The V gene's germline CDR1 is SGHRS and CDR2 YFSETQ. Trimming removed 2 bases from V and 2 bases from J; junction bases left unmatched: 4. The CDR3 consists of 15 residues. TCRdb reanalysed the 5' RACE reads using MiXCR and keeps one entry per CDR3 protein. In the table there are almost 600,000 distinct CDR3 sequences, roughly 13% of which are singletons. This sample is part of a study of T cells after yellow fever vaccination. The source is a man aged 25-40 years who received the YFV17D yellow fever vaccine. This material consisted of PBMCs, taken on the day of the yellow fever booster vaccination. V usage is TRBV5-1 and J usage is TRBJ2-1, with 7 bases that match TRBD1. The CDR3 loop reads CASSLTGEPYNEQFF. CDR3 DNA: TGCGCCAGCAGCTTAACAGGGGAACCCTACAATGAGCAGTTCTTC.